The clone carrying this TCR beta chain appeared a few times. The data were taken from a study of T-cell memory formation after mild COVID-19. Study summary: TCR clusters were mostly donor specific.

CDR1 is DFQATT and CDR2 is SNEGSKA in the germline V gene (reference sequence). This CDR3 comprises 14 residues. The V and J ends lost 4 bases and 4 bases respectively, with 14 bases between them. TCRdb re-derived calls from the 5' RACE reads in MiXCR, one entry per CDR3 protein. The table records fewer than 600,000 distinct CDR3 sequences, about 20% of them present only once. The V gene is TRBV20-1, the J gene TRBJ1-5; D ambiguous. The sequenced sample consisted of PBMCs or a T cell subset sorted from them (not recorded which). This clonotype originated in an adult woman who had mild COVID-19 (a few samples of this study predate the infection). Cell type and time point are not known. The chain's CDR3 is CSATREVDNQPQHF. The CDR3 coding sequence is TGCAGTGCTACCCGGGAGGTGGATAATCAGCCCCAGCATTTT.